This T cell receptor (beta chain) emerged from a study of blood T cell repertoires in COVID-19 (dated by TCRdb to 2020 to 2021). Background on the whole study: Collaborator samples came from the United States, Italy and Spain and covered acute and convalescent phases of COVID-19. Where available, HLA class I and class II types were taken from metadata supplied by the sample provider and were not determined by assay-based typing. Subjects who had been exposed to COVID-19, were actively infected with it, or had recovered from it provided the deeply sampled blood TCRbeta repertoires that made up the dataset. The samples were drawn from two sources: the first 160 participants of the ongoing ImmuneRACE study, and 1,200 or so subjects contributed by 6 global collaborators. A freely available public database, intended as a resource for researchers studying the immune response to SARS-CoV-2, is where the repertoires were released. The material from the prospective study consisted of cDNA or gDNA derived from T cells, B-cell-depleted T cells, or PBMCs. A de-identified subject ID, COVID-19 status, age in years and sex were almost always included in the sample metadata. Study-wide findings and limitations: How much clinical and demographic metadata was included differed by source and by participant, and the metadata was provided uncurated.

Turning to this clone: What this receptor recognizes is not known. Base qualities are missing; no much larger clone stands one base away.

In the prospective study, participants were about 18 to 95 years old, resided in approximately 22 geographic areas of the United States, and were enrolled through a virtual design. In the prospective study, participants were assigned to cohorts based on the clinical history participants reported in a screening survey and a study questionnaire. In the prospective study, mobile phlebotomists collected whole blood, serum and a nasopharyngeal or oropharyngeal swab from each participant. Additional blood draws and questionnaires over an approximately two-month period could optionally be provided by prospective study participants. Before DNA extraction, blood samples from the prospective study were shipped at room temperature or frozen. TCRbeta CDR3 regions were amplified from genomic DNA by means of the immunoSEQ Assay, a bias-controlled multiplex PCR. The authors' analysis ran thus. Nucleated cell counts per sample were estimated from amplification of reference gene primers within the assay. Sequence reads were collapsed and filtered to measure the absolute abundance of every unique TCRbeta CDR3 rearrangement. For each sample, productive Simpson clonality was calculated as the square root of Simpson's diversity index across productive rearrangements. Held by TCRdb, this immuneACCESS table contains in-frame sequences only and omits some clones. Under half of the omission traces to an unresolved V gene where checked; the cause of the rest is unknown. The V and J calls and clone size were taken over from that table, and D and trimming were inferred from the DNA. Recorded for this sample are over 200,000 clones; about 91% of them occurred a single time. The top ten clones comprise approximately 1.2% of the sample.

This sequence originates from a human donor in a cohort exposed to, infected with or recovered from COVID-19 (not recorded which). The donor label of this sample is uncertain. Sequenced sample: PBMCs or T cells enriched from blood (not recorded which).

The CDR3 corresponds to CASLDSLSNSPLHF. Read as DNA, the sequence is TGTGCCAGCTTAGATTCCTTATCGAATTCACCCCTCCACTTT. This chain joins TRBV7-8 to TRBJ1-6; no confident D gene assignment can be made. The CDR1 and CDR2 encoded by the germline V gene are SGHVS and FQNEAQ. V is cut by 8 bases and J by 7 bases, and the space between the germline ends is 15 bases. The CDR3 goes from the cysteine to the phenylalanine over 14 residues. Only CDR3 DNA remains: 42 bases, in frame from the first base.